The rows below give T cell receptor beta chains drawn from one sample of a study of cytomegalovirus exposure and HLA in healthy donors. TCRdb's table, derived via immunoSEQ multiplex PCR, lists solely in-frame clones and lacks some. The data contain 160,000 or so clones, about 72% of them singletons. The sample taken for sequencing was PBMCs. The receptors here all came from a male donor in good health and CMV-seronegative. The CDR3 runs from the conserved cysteine through the conserved F or W.

V	J	length	CDR3
TRBV18	TRBJ2-1	13	CASSPGQYNEQFF
TRBV19	TRBJ1-1	14	CASSIQGTSTEAFF
TRBV28	TRBJ1-2	16	CASSLTDRARQDGYTF
TRBV29-1	TRBJ1-5	13	CSVEFDRGQPQHF
TRBV6-5	TRBJ1-2	14	CASSYLTGNYGYTF
TRBV7-9	TRBJ2-2	13	CASSTSSTGELFF
TRBV28	TRBJ1-1	12	CASSLQGNEAFF
TRBV5-1	TRBJ1-5	14	CASSLGPSHQPQHF
TRBV19	TRBJ1-4	14	CASSGVGVYEKLFF
TRBV28	TRBJ1-5	16	CASSLVGSGLRQPQHF
TRBV9	TRBJ1-5	13	CASSVEGGQPQHF
TRBV7-9	TRBJ1-6	16	CASSLVSGGDNSPLHF
TRBV28	TRBJ2-3	14	CASSLGQGTDTQYF
TRBV6-1	TRBJ1-2	14	CASSEAPRGYGYTF
TRBV7-9	TRBJ2-7	12	CASSLRGLEQYF
TRBV4-3	TRBJ1-1	16	CASSQDSGTGGTEAFF
TRBV5-1	TRBJ2-3	14	CASSLGSGRDTQYF
TRBV11-2	TRBJ2-1	11	CASSSSPLTFF
TRBV7-3	TRBJ2-7	15	CASSLRVPTSHEQYF
TRBV30	TRBJ1-5	11	CAWTLYQPQHF
TRBV18	TRBJ1-1	15	CASSPRDRYFSEAFF
TRBV14	TRBJ1-1	17	CASSQDGTLVWNTEAFF
TRBV10-1	TRBJ1-4	13	CATRGGRDEKLFF
TRBV2	TRBJ2-1	13	CASSRQGRNEQFF
TRBV27	TRBJ2-7	15	CASSLSRGSHYEQYF
TRBV6-1	TRBJ1-6	15	CASSLLGGAESPLHF
TRBV28	TRBJ2-3	16	CASSFFTGFVTDTQYF
TRBV19	TRBJ1-5	15	CASSKIRDSNQPQHF
TRBV5-4	TRBJ2-5	15	CASSAAGLLQETQYF
TRBV29-1	TRBJ2-1	10	CSVAGEGRFF
TRBV4-1	TRBJ2-3	15	CASSLGQGMTDTQYF
TRBV9	TRBJ1-4	16	CASSVGQRATNEKLFF
TRBV9	TRBJ2-1	15	CASSVGRGGFNEQFF
TRBV6-5	TRBJ2-3	14	CASSYAPGEDTQYF
TRBV19	TRBJ2-2	18	CASINLRGSGRDTGELFF
TRBV9	TRBJ2-1	14	CASSVDLPEDEQFF